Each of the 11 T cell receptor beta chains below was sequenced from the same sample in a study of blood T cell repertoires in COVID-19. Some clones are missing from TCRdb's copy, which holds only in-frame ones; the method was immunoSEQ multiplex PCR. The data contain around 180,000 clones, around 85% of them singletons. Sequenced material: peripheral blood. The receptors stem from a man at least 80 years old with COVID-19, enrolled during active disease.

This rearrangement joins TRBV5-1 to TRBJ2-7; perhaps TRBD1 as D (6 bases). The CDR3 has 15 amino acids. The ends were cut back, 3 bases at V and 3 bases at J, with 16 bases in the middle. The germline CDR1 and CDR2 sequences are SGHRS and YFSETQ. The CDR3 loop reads CASSSGGQGHYEQYF. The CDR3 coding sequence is TGCGCCAGCAGCTCGGGCGGGCAGGGGCACTACGAGCAGTACTTC. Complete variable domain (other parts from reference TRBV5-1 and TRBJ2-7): KAGVTQTPRYLIKTRGQQVTLSCSPISGHRSVSWYQQTPGQGLQFLFEYFSETQRNKGNFPGRFSGRQFSNSRSEMNVSTLELGDSALYLCASSSGGQGHYEQYFGPGTRLTVT.

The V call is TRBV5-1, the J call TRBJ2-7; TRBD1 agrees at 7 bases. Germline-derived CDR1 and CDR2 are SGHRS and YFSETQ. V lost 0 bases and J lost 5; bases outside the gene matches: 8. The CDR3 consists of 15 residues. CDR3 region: CASSLEHRGRDEQYF. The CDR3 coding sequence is TGCGCCAGCAGCTTGGAGCACAGGGGTAGGGACGAGCAGTACTTC.

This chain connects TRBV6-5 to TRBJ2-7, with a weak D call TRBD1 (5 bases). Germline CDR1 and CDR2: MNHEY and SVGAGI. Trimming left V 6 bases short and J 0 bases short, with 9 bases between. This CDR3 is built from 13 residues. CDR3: CASRIDSSYEQYF. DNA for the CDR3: TGTGCCAGCAGAATAGACAGCTCCTACGAGCAGTACTTC.

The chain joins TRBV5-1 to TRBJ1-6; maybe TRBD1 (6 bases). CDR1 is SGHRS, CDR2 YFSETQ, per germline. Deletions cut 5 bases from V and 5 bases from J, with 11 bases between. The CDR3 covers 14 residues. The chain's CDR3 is CASSRQADNSPLHF. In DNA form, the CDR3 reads TGCGCCAGCAGTCGACAGGCAGATAATTCACCCCTCCACTTT.

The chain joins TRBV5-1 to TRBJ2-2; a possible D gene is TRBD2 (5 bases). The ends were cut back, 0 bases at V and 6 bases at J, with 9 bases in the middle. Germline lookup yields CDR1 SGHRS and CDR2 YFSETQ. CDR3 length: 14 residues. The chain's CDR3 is CASSLAPGSGELFF. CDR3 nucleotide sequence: TGCGCCAGCAGCTTGGCTCCGGGGTCCGGGGAGCTGTTTTTT.

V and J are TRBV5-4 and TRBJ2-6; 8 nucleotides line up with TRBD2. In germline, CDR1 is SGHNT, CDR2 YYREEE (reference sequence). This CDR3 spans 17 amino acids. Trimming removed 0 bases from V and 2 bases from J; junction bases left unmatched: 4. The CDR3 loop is CASSLARGGTGANVLTF. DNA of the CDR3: TGTGCCAGCAGCTTGGCCCGGGGGGGTACTGGGGCCAACGTCCTGACTTTC.

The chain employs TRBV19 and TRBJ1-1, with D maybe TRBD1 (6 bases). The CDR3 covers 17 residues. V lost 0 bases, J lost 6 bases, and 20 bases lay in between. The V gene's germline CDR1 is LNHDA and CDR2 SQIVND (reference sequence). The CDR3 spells CASSIDPYREGDPEAFF. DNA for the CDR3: TGTGCCAGTAGTATAGACCCTTACAGGGAGGGGGACCCTGAAGCTTTCTTT.

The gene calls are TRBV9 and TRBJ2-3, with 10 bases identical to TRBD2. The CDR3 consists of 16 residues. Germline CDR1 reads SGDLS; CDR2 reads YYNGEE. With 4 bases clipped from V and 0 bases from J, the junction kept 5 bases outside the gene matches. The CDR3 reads CASSIGTSASTDTQYF. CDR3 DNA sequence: TGTGCCAGCAGCATCGGGACTAGCGCAAGCACAGATACGCAGTATTTT.

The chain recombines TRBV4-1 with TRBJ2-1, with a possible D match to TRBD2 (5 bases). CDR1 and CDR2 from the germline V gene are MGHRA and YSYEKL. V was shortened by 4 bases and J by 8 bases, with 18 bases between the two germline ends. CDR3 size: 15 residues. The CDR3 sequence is CASSPRSILGDEQFF. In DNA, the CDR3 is TGCGCCAGCAGCCCTCGTTCTATCCTCGGGGATGAGCAGTTCTTC.

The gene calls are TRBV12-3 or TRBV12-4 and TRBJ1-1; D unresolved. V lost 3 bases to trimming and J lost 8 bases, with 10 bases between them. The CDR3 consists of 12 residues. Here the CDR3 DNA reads TGTGCCAGCAGTTTGGTGTGGGCGGAAGCTTTCTTT. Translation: CASSLVWAEAFF.

In DNA form, the CDR3 reads TGCGCCAGCAGCGCCGGGACAGCAAACTACGAGCAGTACTTC. Translating gives CASSAGTANYEQYF. The chain couples TRBV5-1 to TRBJ2-7; 7 bases are a match to TRBD1. This CDR3 comprises 14 residues. CDR1 SGHRS and CDR2 YFSETQ come from the germline V gene. Trimming took 4 bases from V and 3 from J; bases not matched to a gene: 7.